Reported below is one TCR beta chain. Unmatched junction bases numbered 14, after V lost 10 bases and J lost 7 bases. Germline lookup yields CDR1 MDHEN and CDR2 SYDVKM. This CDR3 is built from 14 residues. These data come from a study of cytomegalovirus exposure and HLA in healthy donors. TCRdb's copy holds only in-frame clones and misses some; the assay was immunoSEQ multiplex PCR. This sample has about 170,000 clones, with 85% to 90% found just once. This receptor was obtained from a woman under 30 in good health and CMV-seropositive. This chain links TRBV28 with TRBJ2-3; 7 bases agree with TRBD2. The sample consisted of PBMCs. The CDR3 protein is CATKLSREIHTQYF. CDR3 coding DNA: TGTGCCACCAAACTATCGCGGGAGATCCATACGCAGTATTTT.